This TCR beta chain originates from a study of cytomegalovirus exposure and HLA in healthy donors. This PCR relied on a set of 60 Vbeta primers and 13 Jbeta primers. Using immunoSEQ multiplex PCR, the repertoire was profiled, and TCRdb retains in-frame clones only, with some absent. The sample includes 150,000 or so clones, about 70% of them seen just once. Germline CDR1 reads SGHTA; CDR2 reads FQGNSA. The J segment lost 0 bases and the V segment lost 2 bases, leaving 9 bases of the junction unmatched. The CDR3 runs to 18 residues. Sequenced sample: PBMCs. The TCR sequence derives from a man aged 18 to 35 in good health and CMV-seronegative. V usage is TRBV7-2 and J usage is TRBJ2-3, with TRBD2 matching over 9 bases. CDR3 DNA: TGTGCCAGCAGCTTAACAGCGGGGGGACACTCTAGCACAGATACGCAGTATTTT. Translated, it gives CASSLTAGGHSSTDTQYF. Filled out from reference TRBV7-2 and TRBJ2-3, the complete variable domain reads GAGVSQSPSNKVTEKGKDVELRCDPISGHTALYWYRQSLGQGLEFLIYFQGNSAPDKSGLPSDRFSAERTGGSVSTLTIQRTQQEDSAVYLCASSLTAGGHSSTDTQYFGPGTRLTVL.